This note documents a single T cell receptor (beta chain) sequence. The target antigen is unknown. This sample is part of a study of T cells after posttransplantation cyclophosphamide. Generated by immunoSEQ multiplex PCR, the TCRdb table keeps only in-frame clones and is missing some. The sample contains 4,000 or so clones, about 81% of which appear only once. Notes on the study in general: Later post-transplant blood repertoires were often dominated by donor CD8+ memory clones. Recipient CMV seropositivity and CMV reactivation strongly tracked TRB clonality. Skin or GI-infiltrating T cells shared few TRB sequences with blood.

Controls had myeloablative marrow grafts with methotrexate and calcineurin inhibitor, sampled at 1 year. V lost 2 bases to trimming and J lost 4 bases; unmatched junction nucleotides: 1. CDR1 is MNHEY, CDR2 SVGAGI, per germline. The CDR3 sequence is 14 residues long. The input for sequencing was PBMCs, taken after allogeneic stem cell transplant with calcineurin inhibitor and methotrexate. The chain employs TRBV6-5 and TRBJ2-7, with 11 bases that match TRBD1. The receptor's source is a female patient in her forties or fifties who received an allogeneic stem cell transplant from an unrelated donor, was CMV-positive, and had acute and chronic GVHD. Some T cells could come from the graft donor. CDR3 protein: CASSYGTGGYEQYF. CDR3 nucleotides: TGTGCCAGCAGTTACGGGACAGGGGGGTACGAGCAGTACTTC.